This TCR beta chain was sequenced in a study of patients and donors after allogeneic stem cell transplantation. This clonotype is deemed medium-sized. V was trimmed by 6 bases and J by 11 bases, leaving 16 bases between them. The CDR3 contains 11 residues. The V gene's germline CDR1 is DFQATT and CDR2 SNEGSKA (reference sequence). TCRdb used MiXCR to reprocess the RT-PCR reads, holding one entry per CDR3 protein. The table records approximately 160,000 distinct CDR3 sequences, 25% to 35% of them present only once. Sequenced: blood, either unsorted or a sorted T cell fraction (not recorded which). The rearrangement joins TRBV20-1 to TRBJ1-1, with a weak D call TRBD1 (5 bases). The sequence came from a human donor who was either an allogeneic HSCT recipient or a stem cell or donor lymphocyte infusion donor (not recorded which). It is not recorded whose cells these are; they may come from a transplant donor. As DNA, the CDR3 is TGCAGTGCCCCATCGGCAGGGAGGGCTTTCTTT. It translates to CSAPSAGRAFF.